One and the same sample provided the 2 T cell receptor beta chains below, sequenced in a study of radiation and T cells in renal cell carcinoma. The time point was: blood 4 weeks post-SBRT, at nephrectomy. This sample's treatment: 15 Gy SBRT to primary tumor, nephrectomy 4 weeks later. Sequencing was performed with immunoSEQ multiplex PCR; in TCRdb, only in-frame clones are kept and a portion is missing. The data hold around 170,000 clones, with about 88% observed a single time. Sample: blood, taken from a patient whose treatment included radiotherapy and nephrectomy. All receptors derive from a woman between 50 and 59 years old with renal cell carcinoma.

The gene calls are TRBV7-9 and TRBJ1-6; 9 nucleotides line up with TRBD1. This CDR3 is built from 18 residues. V trimming: 5 bases; J trimming: 7 bases; junction bases outside the gene matches: 15. Germline V CDR1 and CDR2: SEHNR, FQNEAQ (reference sequence). The CDR3 reads CASSPSPSGTGKNSPLHF. The CDR3 nucleotides read TGTGCCAGCAGCCCTTCGCCGTCCGGGACAGGGAAGAATTCACCCCTCCACTTT.

The chain uses TRBV4-1 and TRBJ1-2; D uncertain. The CDR3 has 15 residues. The germline gives CDR1 MGHRA, CDR2 YSYEKL. V lost 0 bases to trimming and J lost 2 bases, with 10 bases between them. The CDR3 protein is CASSQESATNYGYTF. The CDR3 coding sequence is TGCGCCAGCAGCCAAGAGTCGGCGACCAACTATGGCTACACCTTC.